This TCR beta chain came from a study of blood T cell repertoires in COVID-19. On the study more broadly: Collection of acute and convalescent COVID-19 samples took place in the United States, Italy and Spain.

Germline V gene sequence: CDR1 MNHEY, CDR2 SMNVEV (reference sequence). The CDR3 totals 14 residues. V lost 0 bases, J lost 4 bases, and 8 bases lay in between. The repertoire was sequenced with immunoSEQ multiplex PCR; TCRdb's copy has only in-frame clones and lacks some. The profile shows 110,000 or so clones, roughly nine tenths of them singletons. Sequenced input: peripheral blood. The chain links TRBV27 to TRBJ2-3; D is unclear. The receptor was isolated from a man between 70 and 80 years old who had recovered from COVID-19. The CDR3 DNA reads as TGTGCCAGCAGTTTATCTTCCATCCCAGATACGCAGTATTTT. Amino acids: CASSLSSIPDTQYF.